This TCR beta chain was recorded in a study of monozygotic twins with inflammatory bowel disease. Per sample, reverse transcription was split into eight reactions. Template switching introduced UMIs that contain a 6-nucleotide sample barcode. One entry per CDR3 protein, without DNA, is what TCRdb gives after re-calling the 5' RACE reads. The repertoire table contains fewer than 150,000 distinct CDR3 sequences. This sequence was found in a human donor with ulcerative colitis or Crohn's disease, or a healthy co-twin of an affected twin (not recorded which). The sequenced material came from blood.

This chain's CDR3 is CASSFVRGNTGELFF. This rearrangement joins TRBV6-2 or TRBV6-3 to TRBJ2-2. This CDR3 spans 15 amino acids. Germline V lookup: CDR1 MNHEY, CDR2 SVGEGT.